This T cell receptor (beta chain) is from a study of T cell repertoires in cytomegalovirus infection. Study summary: Researchers turned to recently identified HLA-C-restricted CMV epitopes as well as well-studied HLA-B-restricted ones. Public TCR beta signatures were indicative of both CMV infection and a matching HLA type. Broader study findings: Adding up the frequency of public TCR beta families identified people who carried CMV plus the relevant HLA. HLA-C-restricted CMV-specific TCR beta clonotypes prevailed in the ex vivo response.

This clonotype has more than one count but fewer than ten. The antigen remains undetermined. The CDR3 has 14 amino acids. The germline CDR1 and CDR2 sequences are MNHEY and SVGAGI. V was clipped by 2 bases and J by 6 bases; unmatched bases: 5. TCRdb fed the reads into MiXCR, producing one record per CDR3 protein. The sample shows 200,000 to 250,000 distinct CDR3 sequences, around 40% of them seen only once. This clonotype originated in a human donor in good health (CMV status not recorded). Some clones in this sample may be carry-over from other donors' samples. This rearrangement joins TRBV6-5 to TRBJ2-7; TRBD1 agrees at 9 bases. The starting material was CD8+ T cells from cultured PBMCs, obtained from culture after CMV antigen stimulation. The DNA of the CDR3 is TGTGCCAGCAGTTACGGGACAGGGTTCGTCGAGCAGTACTTC. It yields the protein CASSYGTGFVEQYF.